The rows below give T cell receptor beta chains drawn from one sample of a study of technical replicates of blood from several donors. Assay used: immunoSEQ multiplex PCR; TCRdb lists only in-frame clones, some missing. In the table there are fewer than 80,000 clones, roughly 85% of which are singletons. Sequenced sample: PBMCs. These receptors all come from a human donor in good health. Some clones in this sample may be carry-over from other donors' samples. CDR3s include the opening cysteine and the closing phenylalanine or tryptophan. The order of the fields is V gene, CDR3 protein.

TRBV7-2 CASSEAGTSGYNEQFF
TRBV6-5 CASRYTGTLNYGYTF
TRBV5-6 CASSLVQGGSTDTQYF
TRBV7-3 CASSGTGQETQYF
TRBV7-2 CASSLTSPETQYF
TRBV10-3 CAISEWGGDSYGYTF
TRBV7-2 CASSLRQLNTEAFF
TRBV7-6 CASSLEGTGDSPLHF
TRBV30 CAWSDGSYTEAFF
TRBV6-1 CASRARPDRGYEQYF
TRBV6-1 CASSEEVGPAYPLHF
TRBV7-8 CASSSSYRGQSGGYTF
TRBV29-1 CSAGTVGTGLHEQYF
TRBV7-2 CASSKEGGQGAEQYF
TRBV2 CASSLGLAGTYEQYF
TRBV21-1 CAYGAGEKLFF
TRBV30 CAWTSGQETQYF